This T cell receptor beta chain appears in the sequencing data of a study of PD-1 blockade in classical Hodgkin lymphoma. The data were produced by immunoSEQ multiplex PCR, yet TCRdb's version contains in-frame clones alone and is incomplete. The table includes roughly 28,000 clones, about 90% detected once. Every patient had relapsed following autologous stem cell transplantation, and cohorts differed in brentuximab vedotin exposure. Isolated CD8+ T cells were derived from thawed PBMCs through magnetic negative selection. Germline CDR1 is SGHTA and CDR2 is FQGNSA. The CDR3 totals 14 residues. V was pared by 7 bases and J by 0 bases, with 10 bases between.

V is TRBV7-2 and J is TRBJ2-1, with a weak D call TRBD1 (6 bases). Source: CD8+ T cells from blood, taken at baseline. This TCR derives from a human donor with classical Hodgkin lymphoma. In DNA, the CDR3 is TGTGCCAGCACTACAGGGCTCTCCTACAATGAGCAGTTCTTC. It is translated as CASTTGLSYNEQFF.